The 17 T cell receptor beta chains given below trace back to one sample, sequenced in a study of Graves' ophthalmopathy and Graves' hyperthyroidism. Amplified TCR beta CDR3 regions were obtained using RNA transcripts as template. HTBI primers were used in a first-round RT-PCR, which preceded a second-round multiplex PCR. One entry per CDR3 protein, called by TCRdb with MiXCR from the multiplex PCR reads. The sample has under 350,000 distinct CDR3 sequences; roughly 15% are singletons. The sequenced sample consisted of peripheral blood. Receptors were obtained from an adult man with Graves' ophthalmopathy.

This chain connects TRBV2 to TRBJ1-1; the D is unclear. V was trimmed by 2 bases and J by 1 base, leaving 11 bases between them. Germline lookup yields CDR1 SNHLY and CDR2 FYNNEI. The CDR3 is made up of 15 amino acids. Here the CDR3 DNA reads TGTGCCAGCAGTGAACTGGGTTGGGGGAACACTGAAGCTTTCTTT. Translated, it gives CASSELGWGNTEAFF.

This clonotype has at least ten counts. The chain couples TRBV6-1 to TRBJ1-6; tentatively, D is TRBD1 (5 bases). V dropped 7 bases and J dropped 0 bases, with 10 bases sitting between them. CDR3 size: 15 residues. The V gene's germline CDR1 is MNHNS and CDR2 SASEGT. CDR3 coding DNA: TGTGCCAGCAAAAGACAGAGCTCCTATAATTCACCCCTCCACTTT. Its protein is CASKRQSSYNSPLHF.

This clonotype has at least ten counts. This chain links TRBV4-1 with TRBJ2-7; tentative D call: TRBD1 (5 bases). In germline, CDR1 is MGHRA, CDR2 YSYEKL. This CDR3 is built from 16 residues. V lost 2 bases and J lost 3, with 17 bases in between. CDR3 in amino acids: CASSQQDQGRFYEQYF. The CDR3 DNA sequence: TGCGCCAGCAGCCAACAAGATCAGGGTCGTTTCTACGAGCAGTACTTC.

J is TRBJ1-1 and V is TRBV6-5; D unclear. CDR1 MNHEY and CDR2 SVGAGI come from the germline V gene. Trimming left V 1 base short and J 1 base short, with 4 bases between. The CDR3 is 13 amino acids. The CDR3 here is CASSYYSNTEAFF. The CDR3 nucleotides read TGTGCCAGCAGTTACTACTCGAACACTGAAGCTTTCTTT.

At least ten counts were recorded for this clonotype. The chain employs TRBV6-2 or TRBV6-3 and TRBJ1-2, with 7 bases aligning to TRBD1. Germline lookup yields CDR1 MNHEY and CDR2 SVGEGT. The CDR3 runs 14 residues. The V segment lost 4 bases and the J segment 7 bases; nucleotides outside the gene matches: 9. The CDR3 DNA sequence: TGTGCCAGCAGTTTACCACAGGGGATAGCTGGCTACACCTTC. Protein sequence: CASSLPQGIAGYTF.

This clonotype was counted between two and nine times. The chain combines TRBV5-1 with TRBJ2-5, with 7 bases identical to TRBD2. The CDR3 has 13 residues. Germline-derived CDR1 and CDR2 are SGHRS and YFSETQ. V lost 5 bases to trimming and J lost 3 bases; unmatched junction nucleotides: 4. The CDR3 loop is CASRTGGEETQYF. DNA of the CDR3: TGCGCCAGCAGAACTGGGGGGGAAGAGACCCAGTACTTC. The entire variable domain, with the rest obtained from reference TRBV5-1 and TRBJ2-5, is as follows: KAGVTQTPRYLIKTRGQQVTLSCSPISGHRSVSWYQQTPGQGLQFLFEYFSETQRNKGNFPGRFSGRQFSNSRSEMNVSTLELGDSALYLCASRTGGEETQYFGPGTRLLVL.

This clonotype was observed at least ten times. The chain combines TRBV5-6 with TRBJ2-5; D is possibly TRBD1 or TRBD2 (5 bases each). Germline V lookup: CDR1 SGHDT, CDR2 YYEEEE. The CDR3 extends over 17 amino acids. Trimming stripped 4 bases from V and 4 bases from J, with 23 bases between. The DNA of the CDR3 is TGTGCCAGCAGCGCCTTTGGGACGGGACGGGGACCAGAGACCCAGTACTTC. It codes for CASSAFGTGRGPETQYF.

This clonotype occurred many times. The chain uses TRBV6-5 and TRBJ2-7, with 11 positions matching TRBD1. V was pared by 8 bases and J by 4 bases, with 4 bases of the junction left unmatched. CDR3 length equals 13 residues. Germline V gene data show CDR1 as MNHEY and CDR2 as SVGAGI. CDR3 in amino acids: CASLGQGAYEQYF. CDR3 in DNA: TGTGCCAGCCTAGGACAGGGGGCTTACGAGCAGTACTTC.

Details on this clonotype: One junction end disagrees with the germline gene, perhaps due to a read error. This chain joins TRBV12-3 or TRBV12-4 and TRBJ1-5; D uncertain. This CDR3 has 14 amino acids. CDR3 nucleotides: TGTGCCAGCAGTTTAGTCGGAAGCAATCAGCCCCAGCCTTTT. Translation gives CASSLVGSNQPQPF.

In its sample, this clonotype was seen a few times. The chain employs TRBV6-2 or TRBV6-3 and TRBJ1-1; D unresolved. Per the germline V gene, CDR1 is MNHEY and CDR2 is SVGEGT. This CDR3 is built from 17 residues. Between the trimmed V and J ends, which lost 6 bases and 0 bases, there was a span of 20 bases. The CDR3 here is CASSQRKLGGLNTEAFF. The CDR3 DNA reads as TGTGCCAGCAGCCAACGCAAGCTGGGTGGGCTGAACACTGAAGCTTTCTTT.

The rearrangement links TRBV12-3 or TRBV12-4 to TRBJ1-2; 10 bases line up with TRBD1. The CDR3 contains 14 residues. V trimming: 2 bases; J trimming: 8 bases; junction bases outside the gene matches: 5. The CDR3 nucleotides are TGTGCCAGCAGTTTAACGGGACAGGGGTGGGGCTACACCTTC. Translating it yields CASSLTGQGWGYTF.

This clonotype has a count of ten or more. The rearrangement links TRBV6-1 to TRBJ1-6; D possibly corresponds to TRBD1 (5 bases). This CDR3 comprises 14 residues. V lost 8 bases to trimming and J lost 9 bases, with 17 bases between them. CDR1 MNHNS and CDR2 SASEGT come from the germline V gene. The CDR3 DNA sequence: TGTGCCAGCCGAGTTTGGGGTAGGGGTTCACCCCTCCACTTT. Translated: CASRVWGRGSPLHF.

This clonotype was detected ten times or more. This chain links TRBV11-2 with TRBJ2-2, with D perhaps TRBD2 (5 bases). V was cut by 2 bases and J by 0 bases, with 13 bases left in between. Looked up from germline, CDR1 is SGHAT and CDR2 is FQNNGV. CDR3 size: 17 residues. The CDR3 bases are TGTGCCAGCAGCTTACGAGCGGCCCGATCGAACACCGGGGAGCTGTTTTTT. Its protein product is CASSLRAARSNTGELFF.

This clonotype came up many times. The chain recombines TRBV20-1 with TRBJ1-1, with D possibly TRBD1 on 6 matching bases. V lost 6 bases and J lost 6, with 20 bases in between. The CDR3 covers 14 residues. The V gene's germline CDR1 is DFQATT and CDR2 SNEGSKA (reference sequence). CDR3 in amino acids: CSATTGTSTAEAFF. CDR3 in DNA: TGCAGTGCGACAACCGGGACAAGTACCGCTGAAGCTTTCTTT.

This clonotype was recorded at least ten times. This chain uses TRBV18 with TRBJ1-3; D gene uncertain. With 3 bases removed from V and 0 bases from J, the gap between germline ends came to 9 bases. The CDR3 length is 15 residues. CDR1 and CDR2 (germline): KGHSH, LQKENI. The CDR3 nucleotides read TGTGCCAGCTCACCGTTCGTCAGCTCTGGAAACACCATATATTTT. Translated, it gives CASSPFVSSGNTIYF. The entire variable domain, with the rest obtained from reference TRBV18 and TRBJ1-3, is as follows: NAGVMQNPRHLVRRRGQEARLRCSPMKGHSHVYWYRQLPEEGLKFMVYLQKENIIDESGMPKERFSAEFPKEGPSILRIQQVVRGDSAAYFCASSPFVSSGNTIYFGEGSWLTVV.

This chain uses TRBV5-6 with TRBJ2-5, with D uncertain. CDR3 length: 15 residues. Germline V gene lookup returns CDR1 SGHDT and CDR2 YYEEEE. V gave up 4 bases and J gave up 1 base, with 14 bases separating them. This CDR3 reads CASSAVGSLQETQYF. The DNA of the CDR3 is TGTGCCAGCAGCGCGGTCGGGTCCCTCCAAGAGACCCAGTACTTC. The entire variable domain, with the rest obtained from reference TRBV5-6 and TRBJ2-5, is as follows: DAGVTQSPTHLIKTRGQQVTLRCSPKSGHDTVSWYQQALGQGPQFIFQYYEEEERQRGNFPDRFSGHQFPNYSSELNVNALLLGDSALYLCASSAVGSLQETQYFGPGTRLLVL.

In its sample, this clonotype was seen many times. The rearrangement links TRBV30 to TRBJ1-1; D gene uncertain. The CDR3 covers 12 residues. Germline lookup yields CDR1 GTSNPN and CDR2 SVGIG (reference sequence). Trimming pared 4 bases from V and 11 bases from J, leaving 17 bases between. DNA for the CDR3: TGTGCCTGGACCGGACCCCCCGACGCTGCTTTCTTT. This encodes CAWTGPPDAAFF.